This T cell receptor beta chain was obtained from a study of T-cell reconstitution after alpha-beta-depleted transplantation in children (dated by TCRdb to about 2016). Looking at the study overall: Using TCR repertoire profiling, the study followed T-cell immune reconstitution in a quantitative way in children after TCRalphabeta/CD19-depleted allogeneic hematopoietic cell transplantation. Study-wide conclusions, independent of this receptor: Over subsequent months, a decline in hyperexpanded clone frequencies was noted, and after one year, T-cell counts and TCRbeta diversity were mostly ascribed to newly produced T cells. In some patients, the high TCRbeta diversity seen at day 60 was put down to recipient T cells and intrathymic progenitors that had survived conditioning. The apparently early alphabetaT-cell count recovery about two months after transplant was reportedly dependent on only several hundred rapidly expanded clones derived from non-depleted graft cells.

From the cysteine up to the phenylalanine, the CDR3 has a length of 16 residues. Only CDR3 DNA is held: 48 bases, read in frame from base 1. V gives up 1 base and J gives up 5 bases, and the segment between their germline ends measures 17 bases. Sequences SGHVS (CDR1) and FQNEAQ (CDR2) are obtained from the germline V gene. About this clonotype itself: Its antigen target is currently unknown. No much larger clonotype is one base removed from it; base qualities were not supplied.

Explained via the paper, the treatment or condition label denotes: allogeneic hematopoietic cell transplantation with graft depleted of TCRalphabeta T cells and CD19 B cells. The transplant recipients were children given TCRalphabeta/CD19-depleted allogeneic hematopoietic cell grafts. Receptors were amplified or captured by PCR. The sequencing machine was an Illumina HiSeq 2500. To normalize quantification of the TCRbeta repertoire, the TCR libraries were built with molecular barcoding that relied on unique molecular identifiers. Using fastp trimming at Q25 and MiXCR clonotype assembly, TCRdb reanalyzed the public sequencing data and kept in-frame beta chains. Entries are consolidated by CDR3 protein sequence, retaining the most common genes and DNA. The sample profile shows some 550,000 distinct CDR3 sequences; 20% to 25% of them were found once. The ten biggest clones cover about 14% of the sample.

This clonotype originated in a boy younger than two who had a stem cell transplant for acute myeloid leukemia, so the T cells may come from the graft donor. The sequence links TRBV7-8 to TRBJ2-5; perhaps TRBD2 is the D gene, with 7 bases matching. This sample comprised PBMCs, mostly from graft donor cells, obtained 360 days after TCRalphabeta/CD19-depleted stem cell transplant. The CDR3 protein is CASSLGAGAAGETQYF. The sequence in DNA is TGTGCCAGCAGCTTAGGGGCGGGGGCGGCAGGCGAGACCCAGTACTTC.